This is a list of T cell receptor beta chains from one sample in a study of CD4 and CD8 cells across lung adenocarcinoma regions. TCRdb re-analysed the PCR reads in MiXCR, keeping a single row per CDR3 protein. The repertoire holds around 20,000 distinct CDR3 sequences, approximately 50% seen once, with 24% in the top ten. Input material: CD8+ T cells from the center of a lung tumor. Receptors were obtained from a female donor with lung adenocarcinoma. The CD4 and CD8 labels of this study may be unreliable. CDR3s include the opening cysteine and the closing phenylalanine or tryptophan. Fields, in order: J gene, V gene, D gene, clone size, CDR3 protein, CDR3 DNA. D genes are given only for firm matches. Some rows have no size entry. The others give once, few or many, or a class for an expanded clone.

j_gene: TRBJ2-4; v_gene: TRBV27; d_gene: -; abundance: -; CDR3aa: CASRGLVQNIQYF; CDR3nt: TGTGCCAGCAGAGGCCTTGTACAAAACATTCAGTACTTC
j_gene: TRBJ2-3; v_gene: TRBV10-3; d_gene: TRBD2; abundance: -; CDR3aa: CAGSGGRASATQYF; CDR3nt: TGTGCGGGGAGCGGGGGACGAGCGTCAGCTACGCAGTATTTT
j_gene: TRBJ2-5; v_gene: TRBV27; d_gene: -; abundance: -; CDR3aa: CAGGQRVGDQETQYF; CDR3nt: TGTGCTGGGGGGCAGCGGGTCGGTGACCAAGAGACGCAGTACTTC
j_gene: TRBJ2-5; v_gene: TRBV6-1; d_gene: -; abundance: large; CDR3aa: CASSGTLGLKETQYF; CDR3nt: TGTGCCAGCAGTGGGACACTAGGTTTGAAAGAGACCCAGTACTTC
j_gene: TRBJ2-3; v_gene: TRBV27; d_gene: TRBD2; abundance: -; CDR3aa: CASRRRAGVSETQYF; CDR3nt: TGTGCCAGCAGGAGGAGAGCGGGAGTGTCGGAGACGCAGTATTTC
j_gene: TRBJ2-7; v_gene: TRBV27; d_gene: -; abundance: -; CDR3aa: CASRGFDQKIQYF; CDR3nt: TGTGCCAGCAGAGGGTTTGACCAAAAGATTCAGTACTTC
j_gene: TRBJ1-4; v_gene: TRBV14; d_gene: TRBD1; abundance: -; CDR3aa: CASSYDRGANEKLFF; CDR3nt: TGTGCCAGCAGCTACGACAGGGGCGCTAATGAAAAACTGTTTTTT
j_gene: TRBJ2-3; v_gene: TRBV7-2; d_gene: -; abundance: medium-sized; CDR3aa: CASSLYGAQGDTQYF; CDR3nt: TGTGCCAGCAGCTTGTACGGGGCCCAGGGAGATACGCAGTATTTT
j_gene: TRBJ2-2; v_gene: TRBV6-5; d_gene: -; abundance: -; CDR3aa: CASSYLKRGAVSTGALFF; CDR3nt: TGTGCCAGCAGTTACCTAAAACGGGGGGCTGTGAGCACAGGTGCGCTGTTTTTT
j_gene: TRBJ2-3; v_gene: TRBV6-5; d_gene: TRBD2; abundance: medium-sized; CDR3aa: CASKGLATLGTDTQYF; CDR3nt: TGTGCCAGCAAGGGACTAGCGACTCTGGGCACAGATACGCAGTATTTT
j_gene: TRBJ2-3; v_gene: TRBV5-1; d_gene: -; abundance: many; CDR3aa: CASSRRLADTQYF; CDR3nt: TGCGCCAGCAGCCGCCGACTAGCAGATACGCAGTATTTT
j_gene: TRBJ1-1; v_gene: TRBV6-1; d_gene: -; abundance: few; CDR3aa: CASRIYGQNTEAFF; CDR3nt: TGTGCCAGCAGGATCTACGGGCAGAACACTGAAGCTTTCTTT
j_gene: TRBJ2-4; v_gene: TRBV6-4; d_gene: -; abundance: once; CDR3aa: CASSEEEGVAQYF; CDR3nt: TGTGCCAGCAGTGAGGAGGAGGGGGTTGCTCAGTACTTC
j_gene: TRBJ1-2; v_gene: TRBV10-2; d_gene: -; abundance: -; CDR3aa: CASSEGPEGYTF; CDR3nt: TGCGCCAGCAGTGAAGGGCCGGAAGGCTACACCTTC
j_gene: TRBJ2-3; v_gene: TRBV27; d_gene: -; abundance: once; CDR3aa: CATSTRAGSKDTQYF; CDR3nt: TGTGCCACGAGTACCCGGGCTGGGAGCAAAGACACGCAGTATTTC
j_gene: TRBJ2-3; v_gene: TRBV6-1; d_gene: -; abundance: -; CDR3aa: CARSAGLGDEDTQYF; CDR3nt: TGTGCCCGCAGTGCGGGGCTGGGGGACGAAGATACGCAGTATTTT
j_gene: TRBJ2-7; v_gene: TRBV7-2; d_gene: -; abundance: few; CDR3aa: CASSLDGGAYNEQYF; CDR3nt: TGTGCCAGCAGCTTAGATGGCGGGGCCTACAATGAGCAGTACTTC
j_gene: TRBJ2-7; v_gene: TRBV3-1; d_gene: -; abundance: -; CDR3aa: CASSRGRGYEQYF; CDR3nt: TGTGCCAGCAGCCGGGGAAGGGGTTACGAGCAGTACTTC
j_gene: TRBJ1-5; v_gene: TRBV28; d_gene: -; abundance: -; CDR3aa: CASSLPRGPQHF; CDR3nt: TGTGCCAGCAGTTTACCACGCGGTCCCCAGCATTTT
j_gene: TRBJ2-5; v_gene: TRBV6-1; d_gene: -; abundance: -; CDR3aa: CAGKGRGDEETQYF; CDR3nt: TGTGCGGGGAAGGGGCGGGGAGACGAAGAGACCCAGTACTTC
j_gene: TRBJ2-2; v_gene: TRBV4-1; d_gene: TRBD1; abundance: few; CDR3aa: CASGIGQVNTGELFF; CDR3nt: TGCGCCAGCGGCATAGGACAGGTGAACACCGGGGAGCTGTTTTTT
j_gene: TRBJ2-3; v_gene: TRBV4-1; d_gene: -; abundance: -; CDR3aa: CASSPWANPTDTQYF; CDR3nt: TGCGCCAGCAGCCCTTGGGCCAACCCGACAGATACGCAGTATTTT
j_gene: TRBJ1-1; v_gene: TRBV6-2/TRBV6-3; d_gene: TRBD1; abundance: -; CDR3aa: CASSYNAGGRRDAEAFF; CDR3nt: TGTGCCAGCAGTTACAACGCAGGGGGGCGGCGGGACGCTGAAGCTTTCTTT
j_gene: TRBJ2-1; v_gene: TRBV4-1; d_gene: TRBD2; abundance: many; CDR3aa: CASSPDELAGSSYNEQFF; CDR3nt: TGCGCCAGCAGCCCCGACGAGCTAGCGGGAAGCTCCTACAATGAGCAGTTCTTC
j_gene: TRBJ2-4; v_gene: TRBV6-1; d_gene: -; abundance: -; CDR3aa: CASKGGGEGKIQYF; CDR3nt: TGTGCGAGCAAGGGGGGCGGTGAGGGAAAGATTCAGTACTTC
j_gene: TRBJ2-5; v_gene: TRBV11-2; d_gene: -; abundance: many; CDR3aa: CASSSRFQETQYF; CDR3nt: TGTGCCAGCAGCTCAAGATTTCAAGAGACCCAGTACTTC
j_gene: TRBJ1-2; v_gene: TRBV7-2; d_gene: -; abundance: -; CDR3aa: CASNRDKGRDGYTF; CDR3nt: TGTGCCAGCAACCGGGACAAAGGAAGGGATGGCTACACCTTC
j_gene: TRBJ2-2; v_gene: TRBV3-1; d_gene: TRBD1; abundance: -; CDR3aa: CASSPGTGHTGELFF; CDR3nt: TGTGCCAGCAGCCCCGGGACAGGGCATACCGGGGAGCTGTTTTTT
j_gene: TRBJ2-3; v_gene: TRBV6-1; d_gene: -; abundance: -; CDR3aa: CASSEAGLGGGDTDTQYF; CDR3nt: TGTGCCAGCAGTGAAGCGGGACTAGGGGGCGGGGACACAGATACGCAGTATTTC
j_gene: TRBJ2-1; v_gene: TRBV12-3/TRBV12-4; d_gene: TRBD2; abundance: -; CDR3aa: CASRFLAGAGNEQFF; CDR3nt: TGTGCCAGCAGATTCTTAGCGGGAGCGGGTAATGAGCAGTTCTTC
j_gene: TRBJ2-3; v_gene: TRBV10-3; d_gene: -; abundance: -; CDR3aa: CAISSVADTQYF; CDR3nt: TGTGCCATCTCCAGTGTGGCAGATACGCAGTATTTT
j_gene: TRBJ2-3; v_gene: TRBV6-1; d_gene: -; abundance: -; CDR3aa: CASRLGGRGTDTQYF; CDR3nt: TGTGCCAGCAGACTGGGAGGCCGTGGCACAGATACCCAGTATTTC
j_gene: TRBJ1-2; v_gene: TRBV27; d_gene: TRBD1; abundance: -; CDR3aa: CASSLFGTGNYGYTF; CDR3nt: TGTGCCAGCAGTTTATTTGGGACAGGGAACTATGGCTACACCTTC
j_gene: TRBJ2-3; v_gene: TRBV6-1; d_gene: -; abundance: many; CDR3aa: CASSGTQRDTQYF; CDR3nt: TGTGCCAGTTCCGGGACGCAAAGGGATACGCAGTATTTT
j_gene: TRBJ2-4; v_gene: TRBV10-3; d_gene: -; abundance: -; CDR3aa: CPGLQDMSTNAQYF; CDR3nt: TGCCCGGGCCTCCAGGATATGAGCACAAATGCGCAGTACTTT
j_gene: TRBJ2-2; v_gene: TRBV6-1; d_gene: TRBD2; abundance: -; CDR3aa: CASTGLAGIKGELFF; CDR3nt: TGTGCCAGCACCGGACTAGCGGGAATTAAAGGGGAGCTGTTTTTT
j_gene: TRBJ2-3; v_gene: TRBV12-3/TRBV12-4; d_gene: -; abundance: -; CDR3aa: CASRSRVGGLGATNIQYF; CDR3nt: TGTGCGAGCAGGAGCCGCGTCGGGGGGCTGGGAGCTACAAACATTCAGTATTTT
j_gene: TRBJ2-1; v_gene: TRBV6-1; d_gene: -; abundance: few; CDR3aa: CASHTVQNEQFF; CDR3nt: TGTGCCAGCCATACGGTCCAAAATGAGCAGTTCTTC
j_gene: TRBJ2-3; v_gene: TRBV10-2; d_gene: -; abundance: -; CDR3aa: CATRGDTQYF; CDR3nt: TGCGCCACCAGAGGTGATACGCAGTATTTT
j_gene: TRBJ1-1; v_gene: TRBV6-1; d_gene: -; abundance: -; CDR3aa: CVSGVNPGSTEAFF; CDR3nt: TGTGTCAGTGGAGTCAACCCGGGGAGCACTGAAGCTTTCTTT
j_gene: TRBJ1-1; v_gene: TRBV10-2; d_gene: -; abundance: -; CDR3aa: CASSEGLKGGTEAFF; CDR3nt: TGCGCCAGCAGTGAGGGGTTGAAAGGGGGCACTGAAGCTTTCTTT
j_gene: TRBJ2-2; v_gene: TRBV6-1; d_gene: -; abundance: -; CDR3aa: CASSSATMSTGAQFF; CDR3nt: TGTGCCAGCAGTAGCGCTACTATGAGCACCGGGGCGCAGTTTTTT
j_gene: TRBJ2-3; v_gene: TRBV6-1; d_gene: -; abundance: -; CDR3aa: CASGLGHTAVSTDEQFF; CDR3nt: TGTGCCAGCGGCCTGGGCCACACGGCTGTGAGCACAGATGAGCAGTTTTTT
j_gene: TRBJ2-5; v_gene: TRBV27; d_gene: TRBD2; abundance: -; CDR3aa: CASGVGGGGVGQETQYF; CDR3nt: TGTGCCAGCGGGGTCGGGGGGGGGGGGGTGGGACAAGAGACCCAGTACTTC
j_gene: TRBJ2-5; v_gene: TRBV3-1; d_gene: -; abundance: -; CDR3aa: CASSPYGTPKETQYF; CDR3nt: TGTGCCAGCAGTCCCTACGGGACTCCGAAGGAGACCCAGTACTTC
j_gene: TRBJ2-5; v_gene: TRBV5-3; d_gene: -; abundance: -; CDR3aa: CARRGGPERETQYF; CDR3nt: TGTGCCCGCCGCGGGGGCCCCGAGCGAGAGACCCAGTACTTC
j_gene: TRBJ2-5; v_gene: TRBV5-1; d_gene: -; abundance: -; CDR3aa: CASSFRGITEETQYF; CDR3nt: TGCGCCAGCAGCTTTCGAGGGATCACGGAAGAGACCCAGTACTTC
j_gene: TRBJ2-3; v_gene: TRBV27; d_gene: -; abundance: -; CDR3aa: CASRQRLGPTNMQYF; CDR3nt: TGTGCCAGCAGGCAGCGGCTAGGACCCACAAACATGCAGTATTTC
j_gene: TRBJ2-1; v_gene: TRBV6-2/TRBV6-3; d_gene: TRBD2; abundance: -; CDR3aa: CASNSGTSGGARSEQFF; CDR3nt: TGTGCCAGCAATTCCGGGACTAGCGGGGGAGCCCGTTCTGAGCAGTTCTTC
j_gene: TRBJ2-5; v_gene: TRBV24-1; d_gene: TRBD2; abundance: many; CDR3aa: CATSDAPGLAGGGETQYF; CDR3nt: TGTGCCACCAGTGATGCACCGGGACTAGCGGGAGGTGGGGAGACCCAGTACTTC
j_gene: TRBJ2-7; v_gene: TRBV27; d_gene: -; abundance: once; CDR3aa: CAGTGGGRSPDTQYF; CDR3nt: TGTGCCGGGACCGGTGGCGGCAGATCCCCAGATACGCAGTACTTC
j_gene: TRBJ2-1; v_gene: TRBV7-8; d_gene: TRBD1; abundance: few; CDR3aa: CASSRRQGGLEQFF; CDR3nt: TGTGCCAGCAGCCGACGACAGGGGGGGCTTGAGCAGTTCTTC
j_gene: TRBJ2-5; v_gene: TRBV6-1; d_gene: -; abundance: -; CDR3aa: CAGNGGRGTETQYF; CDR3nt: TGTGCGGGCAATGGGGGCCGTGGCACAGAGACCCAGTACTTC
j_gene: TRBJ2-1; v_gene: TRBV4-1; d_gene: -; abundance: few; CDR3aa: CASSRGGQVGEQFF; CDR3nt: TGCGCCAGCAGCCGGGGGGGACAGGTCGGGGAGCAGTTCTTC
j_gene: TRBJ1-6; v_gene: TRBV6-5; d_gene: -; abundance: -; CDR3aa: CASSHGGDQPLHF; CDR3nt: TGTGCCAGCAGTCACGGGGGGGATCAGCCCCTGCACTTT
j_gene: TRBJ2-5; v_gene: TRBV27; d_gene: -; abundance: -; CDR3aa: CASSASSSTETQYF; CDR3nt: TGTGCCAGCAGTGCGAGCAGTAGCACAGAGACCCAGTACTTC
j_gene: TRBJ2-3; v_gene: TRBV10-2; d_gene: TRBD2; abundance: -; CDR3aa: CASKLAGGKNAQYF; CDR3nt: TGCGCCAGCAAGCTGGCGGGGGGAAAAAATGCGCAGTATTTT